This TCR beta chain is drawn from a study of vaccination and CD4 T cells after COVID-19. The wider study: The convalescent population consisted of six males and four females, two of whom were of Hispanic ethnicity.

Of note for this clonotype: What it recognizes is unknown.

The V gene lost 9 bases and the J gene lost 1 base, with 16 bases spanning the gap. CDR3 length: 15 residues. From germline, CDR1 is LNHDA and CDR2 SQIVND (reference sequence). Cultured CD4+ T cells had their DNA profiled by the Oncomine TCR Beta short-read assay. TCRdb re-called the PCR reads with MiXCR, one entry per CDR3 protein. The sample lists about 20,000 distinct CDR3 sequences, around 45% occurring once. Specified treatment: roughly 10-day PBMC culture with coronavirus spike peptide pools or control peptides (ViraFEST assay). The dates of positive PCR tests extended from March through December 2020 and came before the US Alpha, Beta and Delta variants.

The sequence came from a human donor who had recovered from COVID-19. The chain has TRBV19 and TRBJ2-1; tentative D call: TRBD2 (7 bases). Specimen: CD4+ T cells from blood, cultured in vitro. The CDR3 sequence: CASKMGGASYNEQFF. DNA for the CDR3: TGTGCCAGCAAAATGGGGGGGGCGTCCTACAATGAGCAGTTCTTC.